The clone carrying this T cell receptor (beta chain) was picked up many times. This sample is drawn from a study of blood T cells in healthy people across ages. Primed by a sample-barcoded 5' primer and a J-beta primer mix, a second PCR proceeded for about 7 to 11 cycles. Each TCR beta cDNA got a 12-nucleotide random molecular identifier. TCRdb re-called the 5' RACE reads with MiXCR, one entry per CDR3 protein. The repertoire includes 980,000 or so distinct CDR3 sequences, roughly 43% of them detected once, and under 15% sits in the top ten. This CDR3 is 15 amino acids long. The V and J ends lost 3 bases and 1 base respectively, with 14 bases between them. CDR1 and CDR2 from the germline V gene are DFQATT and SNEGSKA (reference sequence).

V usage is TRBV20-1 and J usage is TRBJ2-3, with D perhaps matching TRBD1 or TRBD2 (5 bases each). The receptor was derived from a man in his thirties or forties in good health. The sample consisted of blood. The CDR3 loop reads CSASRGALGTDTQYF. CDR3 DNA: TGCAGTGCTAGTAGGGGAGCCCTTGGCACAGATACGCAGTATTTT.